This note documents a single T cell receptor (beta chain) sequence. The sample originates from a study of shared clonotypes between healthy human individuals. Some clones are missing from TCRdb's copy, which holds only in-frame ones; the method was immunoSEQ multiplex PCR. This repertoire shows around 940,000 clones, about three quarters found once; its top ten account for roughly 1.5%. The origin of this receptor is a young man in good health. The sequencing input was memory CD4+ T cells sorted from blood. The subset denotes: CD45RA-negative fraction.

This CDR3 reads CASSAFRQTTDTQYF. CDR3 nucleotide sequence: TGTGCCAGCAGCGCCTTTAGACAGACCACAGATACGCAGTATTTT. The genes are TRBV9 and TRBJ2-3; D possibly corresponds to TRBD1 (5 bases). The CDR3 loop spans 15 amino acids. Trimming removed 3 bases at V and 2 bases at J, with 13 bases between. In germline, CDR1 is SGDLS, CDR2 YYNGEE. Together with reference TRBV9 and TRBJ2-3, the CDR3 gives the full variable domain: DSGVTQTPKHLITATGQRVTLRCSPRSGDLSVYWYQQSLDQGLQFLIQYYNGEERAKGNILERFSAQQFPDLHSELNLSSLELGDSALYFCASSAFRQTTDTQYFGPGTRLTVL.